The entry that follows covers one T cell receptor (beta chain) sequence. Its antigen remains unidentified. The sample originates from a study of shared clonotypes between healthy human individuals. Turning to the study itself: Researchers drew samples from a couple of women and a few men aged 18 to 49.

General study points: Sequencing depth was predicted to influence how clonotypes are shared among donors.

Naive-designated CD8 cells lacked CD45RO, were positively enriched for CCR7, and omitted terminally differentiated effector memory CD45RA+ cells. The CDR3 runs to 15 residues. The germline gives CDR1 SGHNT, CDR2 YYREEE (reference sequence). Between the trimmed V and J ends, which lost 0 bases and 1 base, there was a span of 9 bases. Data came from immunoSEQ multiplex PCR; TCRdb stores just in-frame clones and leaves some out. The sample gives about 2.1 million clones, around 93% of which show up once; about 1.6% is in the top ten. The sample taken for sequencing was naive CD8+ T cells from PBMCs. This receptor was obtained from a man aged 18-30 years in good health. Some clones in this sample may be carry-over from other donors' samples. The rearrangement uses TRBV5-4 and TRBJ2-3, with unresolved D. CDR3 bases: TGTGCCAGCAGCTTGGGTGTCAGCGGCACAGATACGCAGTATTTT. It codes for CASSLGVSGTDTQYF.